Below, 18 T cell receptor beta chains from the same sample are listed, as sequenced in a study of response to subunit inactivated influenza vaccine. One entry per CDR3 protein, called by TCRdb with MiXCR from the RT-PCR reads. Of roughly 670,000 distinct CDR3 sequences listed, about 14% were seen once; the top ten hold less than 8.5%. Sequenced here: PBMCs from blood, sampled 14 days before vaccination. The source of these receptors is a man aged 50 to 60 who received an inactivated influenza vaccine.

J is TRBJ2-7 and V is TRBV15; the match to TRBD1 covers 11 bases. Germline loops: CDR1 LNHNV, CDR2 YYDKDF (reference sequence). This CDR3 comprises 16 residues. V shed 3 bases, J shed 2 bases, and the junction held 6 bases outside the gene matches. CDR3 region: CATSRLGQGDPYEQYF. The CDR3 region has the DNA TGTGCCACCAGCAGGTTGGGACAGGGGGATCCCTACGAGCAGTACTTC.

This clonotype was counted a few times. V and J are TRBV3-1 and TRBJ2-2; TRBD1 aligns across 12 bases. The CDR3 has 16 amino acids. In germline, CDR1 is LGHDT, CDR2 YNNKEL (reference sequence). Trimming at V came to 1 base and at J to 7 bases, leaving 4 bases not matched to a gene. This CDR3 reads CASSQGDRGRIGELFF. Here the CDR3 DNA reads TGTGCCAGCAGCCAAGGGGACAGGGGGCGCATCGGGGAGCTGTTTTTT.

This clonotype was picked up a small number of times. The chain employs TRBV28 and TRBJ2-7; 9 nucleotides line up with TRBD2. The CDR3 sequence is 12 residues long. Germline CDR1 MDHEN, CDR2 SYDVKM. J lost 12 bases, V lost 4 bases, and 7 bases had no gene match. CDR3 amino acids: CASSSGTSRVYF. The CDR3 nucleotides read TGTGCCAGCAGTTCCGGGACTAGCAGGGTGTACTTC.

This clonotype occurred a few times. V and J are TRBV12-3 or TRBV12-4 and TRBJ2-7, with 15 bases matching TRBD2. V lost 5 bases to trimming and J lost 6 bases; unmatched junction nucleotides: 11. The CDR3 covers 17 residues. The CDR3 is CASSPRTSGRALAEQYF. CDR3 nucleotide sequence: TGTGCCAGCAGTCCCCGGACTAGCGGGAGGGCGCTGGCCGAGCAGTACTTC.

J is TRBJ1-2 and V is TRBV14; tentative D call: TRBD1 (6 bases). CDR1 and CDR2 (germline): SGHDN, FVKESK. The CDR3 covers 13 residues. Deletions cut 4 bases from V and 4 bases from J, with 10 bases between. The CDR3 DNA is TGTGCCAGCAGCCCCCCACAGGGCTATGGCTACACCTTC. As protein: CASSPPQGYGYTF.

The chain carries TRBV6-2 or TRBV6-3 and TRBJ2-2; TRBD1 matches at 8 bases. CDR3 length equals 15 residues. CDR1 and CDR2 from the germline V gene are MNHEY and SVGEGT. Trimming took 6 bases from V and 4 from J; bases not matched to a gene: 7. This chain's CDR3 is CASSRRTGFTGELFF. The CDR3 nucleotides are TGTGCCAGCAGCCGAAGGACAGGGTTCACCGGGGAGCTGTTTTTT.

This clonotype has a count of ten or more. The chain recombines TRBV6-1 with TRBJ1-5; a possible D gene is TRBD1 (6 bases). With 5 bases removed from V and 2 bases from J, the gap between germline ends came to 10 bases. The CDR3 contains 14 residues. Germline CDR1 and CDR2: MNHNS and SASEGT. Here the CDR3 reads CASSPGGGNQPQHF. CDR3 nucleotides: TGTGCCAGCAGTCCCGGGGGCGGCAATCAGCCCCAGCATTTT.

This clonotype was seen only a few times. The rearrangement joins TRBV7-2 to TRBJ2-1, with 7 bases aligning to TRBD1. V gave up 0 bases and J gave up 9 bases; unmatched junction bases: 5. Germline-derived CDR1 and CDR2 are SGHTA and FQGNSA. The CDR3 is 14 amino acids. The CDR3, as DNA: TGTGCCAGCAGCTTAGCTAGGGGGCAGAGTGAGCAGTTCTTC. Its protein product is CASSLARGQSEQFF. The entire variable domain, with the rest obtained from reference TRBV7-2 and TRBJ2-1, is as follows: GAGVSQSPSNKVTEKGKDVELRCDPISGHTALYWYRQSLGQGLEFLIYFQGNSAPDKSGLPSDRFSAERTGGSVSTLTIQRTQQEDSAVYLCASSLARGQSEQFFGPGTRLTVL.

This clonotype was seen more than once but under ten times. The genes are TRBV28 and TRBJ2-5, with D possibly called TRBD1 or TRBD2 (5 bases each). In germline, CDR1 is MDHEN, CDR2 SYDVKM. The CDR3 totals 14 residues. V was clipped by 3 bases and J by 4 bases, with 12 bases between them. The CDR3 loop reads CASSFLRGVETQYF. The CDR3 region has the DNA TGTGCCAGCAGTTTCTTGAGGGGCGTAGAGACCCAGTACTTC.

V usage is TRBV11-1 and J usage is TRBJ2-1, with 12 bases identical to TRBD2. After removal of 7 bases from V and 0 bases from J, the junction contained 10 bases not matched to a gene. Germline-derived CDR1 and CDR2 are SGHAT and FQDESV (reference sequence). CDR3 length: 18 amino acids. DNA for the CDR3: TGTGCCAGCACCTTGGGACTAGCGGGTATGAGCTCCTACAATGAGCAGTTCTTC. The encoded protein is CASTLGLAGMSSYNEQFF.

The gene calls are TRBV29-1 and TRBJ2-7, with unresolved D. The germline V gene has CDR1 SQVTM and CDR2 ANQGSEA. This CDR3 has 14 amino acids. V was cut by 4 bases and J by 3 bases, with 16 bases left in between. CDR3 DNA sequence: TGCAGCGTTGGGCAGACCTATACGAACTACGAGCAGTACTTC. This gives the protein CSVGQTYTNYEQYF.

The rearrangement joins TRBV7-8 to TRBJ2-3; D not resolved. Germline V gene sequence: CDR1 SGHVS, CDR2 FQNEAQ. The CDR3 consists of 14 residues. V was pared by 6 bases and J by 7 bases, with 17 bases between. CDR3 in DNA: TGTGCCAGCAGAATTCGACCAGCTTTACATACGCAGTATTTT. It encodes CASRIRPALHTQYF. The whole variable domain, filled in from reference TRBV7-8 and TRBJ2-3, reads GAGVSQSPRYKVAKRGQDVALRCDPISGHVSLFWYQQALGQGPEFLTYFQNEAQLDKSGLPSDRFFAERPEGSVSTLKIQRTQQEDSAVYLCASRIRPALHTQYFGPGTRLTVL.

This clonotype was observed many times. The V and J genes are TRBV7-2 and TRBJ2-7; D might be TRBD1 (6 bases). V dropped 3 bases and J dropped 2 bases, with 14 bases sitting between them. Looked up from germline, CDR1 is SGHTA and CDR2 is FQGNSA. CDR3 length: 15 residues. The CDR3: CASSFTGFGTYEQYF. In DNA, the CDR3 is TGTGCCAGCAGCTTCACAGGGTTCGGAACCTACGAGCAGTACTTC. Based on the CDR3 plus reference TRBV7-2 and TRBJ2-7, the full variable domain is GAGVSQSPSNKVTEKGKDVELRCDPISGHTALYWYRQSLGQGLEFLIYFQGNSAPDKSGLPSDRFSAERTGGSVSTLTIQRTQQEDSAVYLCASSFTGFGTYEQYFGPGTRLTVT.

This clonotype showed up just a few times. This chain joins TRBV7-9 and TRBJ2-1; D is uncertain. CDR1 SEHNR and CDR2 FQNEAQ come from the germline V gene (reference sequence). Trimming cost V 2 bases and J 2 bases, with 10 bases left between them. The CDR3 covers 15 residues. The CDR3 spells CASSLIVGPYNEQFF. The CDR3, as DNA: TGTGCCAGCAGCTTAATTGTGGGTCCCTACAATGAGCAGTTCTTC.

The J gene is TRBJ2-7, the V gene TRBV9, with 8 bases lining up with TRBD1. Germline lookup yields CDR1 SGDLS and CDR2 YYNGEE. The CDR3 extends over 14 amino acids. V dropped 3 bases and J dropped 6; count of bases not matched to a gene: 8. CDR3 residues: CASSARQGMGEQYF. The CDR3 nucleotides are TGTGCCAGCAGCGCCCGACAGGGGATGGGCGAGCAGTACTTC.

This clonotype was seen many times. The V gene is TRBV20-1, the J gene TRBJ1-2, with 8 bases fitting TRBD1. The CDR3 extends over 12 amino acids. CDR1 DFQATT and CDR2 SNEGSKA come from the germline V gene (reference sequence). J was trimmed by 4 bases and V by 6 bases; bases with no gene match: 4. The CDR3 region has the DNA TGCAGTGCCAGGACAGGGAGCTATGGCTACACCTTC. Its protein product is CSARTGSYGYTF.

Of note for this clonotype: This sequence may be a read error, since a much larger clone differs from it by one base. The V and J genes are TRBV7-9 and TRBJ2-3; D gene unclear. CDR1 SEHNR and CDR2 FQNEAQ come from the germline V gene (reference sequence). The CDR3 sequence is 13 residues long. The CDR3 loop is CASLRRSIDTQYF. CDR3 nucleotides: TGTGCCAGCCTGAGGCGTAGCATAGATACGCAGTATTTT.

This clonotype was observed a handful of times. The CDR3 sequence: CASSQEEGLGTDTQYF. CDR3 nucleotides: TGTGCCAGCAGCCAAGAGGAGGGGCTGGGCACAGATACGCAGTATTTT. The chain is built from TRBV14 and TRBJ2-3; D may be TRBD2 (6 bases). The CDR3 extends over 16 amino acids. Germline V CDR1 and CDR2: SGHDN, FVKESK. V dropped 0 bases and J dropped 1 base, with 11 bases sitting between them. The complete variable domain, with remaining parts taken from reference TRBV14 and TRBJ2-3, reads EAGVTQFPSHSVIEKGQTVTLRCDPISGHDNLYWYRRVMGKEIKFLLHFVKESKQDESGMPNNRFLAERTGGTYSTLKVQPAELEDSGVYFCASSQEEGLGTDTQYFGPGTRLTVL.